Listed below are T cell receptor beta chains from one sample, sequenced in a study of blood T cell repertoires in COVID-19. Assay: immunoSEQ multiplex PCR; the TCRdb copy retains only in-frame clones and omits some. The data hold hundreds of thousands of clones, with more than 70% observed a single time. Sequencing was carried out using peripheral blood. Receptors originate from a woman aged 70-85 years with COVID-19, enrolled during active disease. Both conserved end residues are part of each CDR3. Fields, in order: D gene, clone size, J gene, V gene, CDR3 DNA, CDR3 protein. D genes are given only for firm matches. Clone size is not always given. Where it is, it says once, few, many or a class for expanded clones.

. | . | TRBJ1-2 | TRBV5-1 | TGCGCCAGCAGCTGGGAGGGTGGCTACACCTTC | CASSWEGGYTF
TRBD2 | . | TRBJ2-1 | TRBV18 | TGTGCCAGCTCACCAGCCAGCGGGGGGTACAATGAGCAGTTCTTC | CASSPASGGYNEQFF
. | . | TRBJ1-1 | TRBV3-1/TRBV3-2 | TGTGCCAGCAGCCAAGTGAGGGCCACTGAAGCTTTCTTT | CASSQVRATEAFF
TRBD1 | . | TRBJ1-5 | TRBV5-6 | TGTGCCAGCAGCTTGGCCGCGGGGACAGGGGTTCAGCCCCAGCATTTT | CASSLAAGTGVQPQHF
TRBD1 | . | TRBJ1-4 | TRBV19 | TGTGCCAGTATCCCTCGGGGACAGGGGAGAGAAAAACTGTTTTTT | CASIPRGQGREKLFF
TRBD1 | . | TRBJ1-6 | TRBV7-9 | TGTGCCAGCAGCTTATGGGGACAGGGGCCTTCACCCCTCCACTTT | CASSLWGQGPSPLHF
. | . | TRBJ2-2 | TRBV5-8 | TGTGCCAGCAGCTTGTCCAGGGTAAAGACCGGGGAGCTGTTTTTT | CASSLSRVKTGELFF
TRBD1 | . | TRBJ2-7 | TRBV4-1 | TGCGCCAGCAGCCAGACAGGGGGCTACGAGCAGTACTTC | CASSQTGGYEQYF
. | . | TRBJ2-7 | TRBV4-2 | TGTGCCAGCAGCCAAGAAAGCCTTTCCTACGAGCAGTACTTC | CASSQESLSYEQYF
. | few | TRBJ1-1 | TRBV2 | TGTGCCAGCAGTTGGGGGGATCTTACTGAAGCTTTCTTT | CASSWGDLTEAFF